The next 5 T cell receptor beta chains were all read from a single sample in a study of blood T cell repertoires in COVID-19. Profiled with immunoSEQ multiplex PCR; TCRdb holds only in-frame clones, not every one. In the table there are 100,000 to 150,000 clones, around nine tenths of which are singletons. The sample taken for sequencing was peripheral blood. These receptors came from a woman over 75 with acute or convalescent COVID-19.

This chain joins TRBV7-9 and TRBJ2-1; D gene uncertain. The germline gives CDR1 SEHNR, CDR2 FQNEAQ (reference sequence). Trimming took off 7 bases at V and 0 bases at J, with 7 bases between the two ends. The length of the CDR3 is 13 residues. This CDR3 is CASKEASYNEQFF. In DNA form, the CDR3 reads TGTGCCAGCAAAGAGGCCTCCTACAATGAGCAGTTCTTC. Looking up the rest from reference TRBV7-9 and TRBJ2-1 gives the full variable domain: DTGVSQNPRHKITKRGQNVTFRCDPISEHNRLYWYRQTLGQGPEFLTYFQNEAQLEKSRLLSDRFSAERPKGSFSTLEIQRTEQGDSAMYLCASKEASYNEQFFGPGTRLTVL.

The chain uses TRBV10-3 and TRBJ1-6, with D possibly TRBD1 on 5 matching bases. CDR3 length: 15 residues. V lost 0 bases to trimming and J lost 9 bases, with 12 bases between them. CDR1 and CDR2 from the germline V gene are ENHRY and SYGVKD. This CDR3 is CAISESGAGLSPLHF. The CDR3 DNA reads as TGTGCCATCAGTGAGTCAGGGGCAGGGCTTTCACCCCTCCACTTT.

This sequence joins TRBV21-1 and TRBJ2-1; the table calls TRBD2, which could not be checked here. TRBV21-1 is flagged as a pseudogene. The CDR3 is 13 residues long. The CDR3 sequence: CASTEPGNNEQFF. DNA for the CDR3: TGTGCCAGCACGGAACCGGGGAACAATGAGCAGTTCTTC.

The genes are TRBV9 and TRBJ2-5; D may be TRBD2 (7 bases). Germline CDR1 is SGDLS and CDR2 is YYNGEE. The CDR3 length is 15 residues. V was trimmed by 0 bases and J by 5 bases, leaving 14 bases between them. CDR3 sequence reads: CASSVGGGPGETQYF. The CDR3 region has the DNA TGTGCCAGCAGCGTAGGGGGGGGGCCGGGGGAGACCCAGTACTTC.

CDR3 loop: CATSRDMSTDTQYF. As DNA, the CDR3 is TGTGCCACCAGCAGAGATATGAGCACAGATACGCAGTATTTT. V gene TRBV15 combines with J gene TRBJ2-3; the D is unclear. Deletions cut 0 bases from V and 0 bases from J, with 4 bases between. The CDR3 is made up of 14 amino acids. Germline V gene sequence: CDR1 LNHNV, CDR2 YYDKDF (reference sequence).